Here is one T cell receptor (beta chain) with its context. The germline gives CDR1 MNHNS, CDR2 SASEGT. Trimming took 4 bases from V and 3 from J; bases not matched to a gene: 3. The CDR3 has 14 residues. Clones were sequenced by immunoSEQ multiplex PCR, and TCRdb holds only the in-frame ones, with some missing. The repertoire holds tens of thousands of clones, with about 92% as singletons. This sample stems from a study of technical replicates of blood from several donors. Input material: T cells isolated from PBMCs. The J gene is TRBJ2-7, the V gene TRBV6-1; 10 nucleotides line up with TRBD1. This TCR came from a human donor in good health. The CDR3 bases are TGTGCCAGCAGTGTTGGGACAGGGGACTACGAGCAGTACTTC. The encoded protein is CASSVGTGDYEQYF.